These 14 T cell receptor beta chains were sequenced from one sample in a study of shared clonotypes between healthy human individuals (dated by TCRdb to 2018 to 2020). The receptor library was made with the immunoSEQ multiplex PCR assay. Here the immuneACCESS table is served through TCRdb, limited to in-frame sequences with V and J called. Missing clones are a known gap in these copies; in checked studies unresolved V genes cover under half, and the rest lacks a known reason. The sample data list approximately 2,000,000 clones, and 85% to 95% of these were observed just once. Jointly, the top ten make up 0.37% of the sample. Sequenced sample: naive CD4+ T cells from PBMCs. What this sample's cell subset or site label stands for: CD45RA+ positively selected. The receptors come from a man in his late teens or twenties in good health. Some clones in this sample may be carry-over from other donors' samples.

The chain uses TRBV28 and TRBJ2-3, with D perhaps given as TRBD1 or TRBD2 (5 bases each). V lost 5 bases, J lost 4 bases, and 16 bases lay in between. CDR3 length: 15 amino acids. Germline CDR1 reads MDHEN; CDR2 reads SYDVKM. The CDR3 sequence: CASSTPGLASDTQYF. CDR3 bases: TGTGCCAGCAGTACCCCGGGGCTAGCATCAGATACGCAGTATTTT.

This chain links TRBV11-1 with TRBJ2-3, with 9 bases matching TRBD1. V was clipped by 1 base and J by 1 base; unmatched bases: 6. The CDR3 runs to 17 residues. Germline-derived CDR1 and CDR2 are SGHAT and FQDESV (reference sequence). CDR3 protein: CASSLGRGQGRTDTQYF. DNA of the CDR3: TGTGCCAGCAGCTTAGGACGGGGACAGGGACGCACAGATACGCAGTATTTT.

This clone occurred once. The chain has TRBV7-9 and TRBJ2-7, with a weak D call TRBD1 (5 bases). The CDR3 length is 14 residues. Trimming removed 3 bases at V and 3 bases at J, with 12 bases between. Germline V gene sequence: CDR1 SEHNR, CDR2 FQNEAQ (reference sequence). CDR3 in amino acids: CASSFAGPLYEQYF. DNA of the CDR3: TGTGCCAGCAGCTTCGCAGGGCCTCTCTACGAGCAGTACTTC.

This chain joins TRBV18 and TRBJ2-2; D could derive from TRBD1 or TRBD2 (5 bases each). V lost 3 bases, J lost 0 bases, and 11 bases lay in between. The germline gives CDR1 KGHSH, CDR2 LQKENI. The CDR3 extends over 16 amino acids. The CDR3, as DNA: TGTGCCAGCTCACCCCCCTGGGGACCGAACACCGGGGAGCTGTTTTTT. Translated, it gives CASSPPWGPNTGELFF.

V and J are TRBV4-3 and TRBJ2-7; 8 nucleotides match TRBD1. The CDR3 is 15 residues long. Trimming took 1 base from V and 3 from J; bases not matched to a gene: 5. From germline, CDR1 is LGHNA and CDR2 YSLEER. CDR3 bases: TGCGCCAGCAGCCAAGTGGGAGACAGGGGCTACGAGCAGTACTTC. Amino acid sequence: CASSQVGDRGYEQYF.

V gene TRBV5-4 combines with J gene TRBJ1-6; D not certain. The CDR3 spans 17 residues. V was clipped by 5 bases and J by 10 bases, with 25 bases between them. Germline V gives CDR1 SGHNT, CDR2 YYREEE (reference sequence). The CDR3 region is CASSPQIGPGRGSPLHF. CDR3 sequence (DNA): TGTGCCAGCAGTCCCCAAATTGGACCGGGGAGAGGATCACCCCTCCACTTT. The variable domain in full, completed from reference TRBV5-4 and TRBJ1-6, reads ETGVTQSPTHLIKTRGQQVTLRCSSQSGHNTVSWYQQALGQGPQFIFQYYREEENGRGNFPPRFSGLQFPNYSSELNVNALELDDSALYLCASSPQIGPGRGSPLHFGNGTRLTVT.

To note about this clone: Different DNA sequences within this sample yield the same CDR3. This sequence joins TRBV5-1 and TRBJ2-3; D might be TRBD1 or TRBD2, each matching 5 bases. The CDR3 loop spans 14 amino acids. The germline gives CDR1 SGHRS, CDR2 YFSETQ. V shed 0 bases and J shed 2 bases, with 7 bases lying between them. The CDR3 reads CASSLGGTTDTQYF. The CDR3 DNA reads TGCGCCAGCAGCTTGGGTGGGACCACAGATACGCAGTATTTT.

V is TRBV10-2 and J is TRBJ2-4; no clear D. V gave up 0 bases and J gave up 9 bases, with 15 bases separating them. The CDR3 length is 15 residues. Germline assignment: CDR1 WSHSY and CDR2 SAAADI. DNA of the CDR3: TGCGCCAGCAGTGAGTCGTGGAGTCTAGTAGGCATTCAGTACTTC. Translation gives CASSESWSLVGIQYF.

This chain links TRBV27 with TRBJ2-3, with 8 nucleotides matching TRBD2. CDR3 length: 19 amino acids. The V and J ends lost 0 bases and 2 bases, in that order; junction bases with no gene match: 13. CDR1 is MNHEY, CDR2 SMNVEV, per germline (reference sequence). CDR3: CASSLSAPAGTSNTDTQYF. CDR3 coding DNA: TGTGCCAGCAGTTTATCCGCCCCGGCTGGGACTAGTAACACAGATACGCAGTATTTT.

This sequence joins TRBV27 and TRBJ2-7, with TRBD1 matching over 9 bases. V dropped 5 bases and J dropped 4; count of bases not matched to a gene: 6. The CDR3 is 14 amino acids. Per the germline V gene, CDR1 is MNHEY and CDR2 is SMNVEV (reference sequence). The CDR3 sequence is CASSIGQGRYEQYF. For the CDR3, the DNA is TGTGCCAGCAGTATCGGACAGGGGAGGTACGAGCAGTACTTC.

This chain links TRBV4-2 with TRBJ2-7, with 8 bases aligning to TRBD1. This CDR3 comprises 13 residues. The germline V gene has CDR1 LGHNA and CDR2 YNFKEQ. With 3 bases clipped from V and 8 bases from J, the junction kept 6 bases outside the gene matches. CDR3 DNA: TGTGCCAGCAGCCAGGACAGGGACCGAAAGCAGTACTTC. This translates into CASSQDRDRKQYF.

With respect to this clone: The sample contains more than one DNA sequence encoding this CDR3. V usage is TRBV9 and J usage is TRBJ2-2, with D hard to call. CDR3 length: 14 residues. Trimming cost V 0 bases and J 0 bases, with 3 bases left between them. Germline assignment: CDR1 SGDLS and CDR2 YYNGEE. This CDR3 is CASSVAANTGELFF. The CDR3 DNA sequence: TGTGCCAGCAGCGTAGCGGCGAACACCGGGGAGCTGTTTTTT. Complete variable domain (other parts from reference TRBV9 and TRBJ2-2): DSGVTQTPKHLITATGQRVTLRCSPRSGDLSVYWYQQSLDQGLQFLIQYYNGEERAKGNILERFSAQQFPDLHSELNLSSLELGDSALYFCASSVAANTGELFFGEGSRLTVL.

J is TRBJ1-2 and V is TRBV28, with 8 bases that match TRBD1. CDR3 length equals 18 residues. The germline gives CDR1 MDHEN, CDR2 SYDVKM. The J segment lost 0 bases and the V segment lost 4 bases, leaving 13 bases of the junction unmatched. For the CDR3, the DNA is TGTGCCAGCAGTTCCCGCCCATGGACAGGGAAAGCTAACTATGGCTACACCTTC. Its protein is CASSSRPWTGKANYGYTF.

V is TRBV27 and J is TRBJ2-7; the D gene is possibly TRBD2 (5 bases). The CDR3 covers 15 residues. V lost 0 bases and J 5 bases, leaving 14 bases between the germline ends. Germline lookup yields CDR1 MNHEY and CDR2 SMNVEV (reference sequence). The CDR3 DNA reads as TGTGCCAGCAGTTTATCATTCGGGGTTGGGAACGAGCAGTACTTC. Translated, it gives CASSLSFGVGNEQYF.